What follows describes a single TCR beta chain. Its antigen specificity is not known. No clone much larger than this one lies a single base away; base qualities are absent. The CDR3 starts with the cysteine, ends with the phenylalanine, and has 15 residues. Only the CDR3 part of the read is kept: 45 bases, read in frame from the first base. The germline V gene specifies MNHEY as CDR1 and SVGAGI as CDR2. V is pared back by 4 bases and J by 6 bases, with 13 bases lying between the germline termini. Whole blood was collected in K2EDTA tubes by collaborating institutions according to the institutions' own protocols. For TCRbeta analysis, collaborator samples were shipped as frozen whole blood, as isolated PBMCs, or as DNA extracted from either sample type. The data derive from a study of blood T cell repertoires in COVID-19 (dated by TCRdb to about 2020). Background on the whole study: The collaborator samples originated in the United States, Italy and Spain and spanned the acute and convalescent phases of COVID-19. The samples were drawn from two sources: the first 160 participants of the ongoing ImmuneRACE study, and 1,000 to 1,500 subjects contributed by 6 global collaborators. HLA class I and class II types, where available, came from metadata supplied by the sample provider rather than from assay-based typing. The repertoires were released in a freely available public database meant as a resource for research on the immune response to SARS-CoV-2. A de-identified subject ID, COVID-19 status, age in years and sex were almost always included in the sample metadata. Subjects who had been exposed to COVID-19, were actively infected with it, or had recovered from it provided the deeply sampled blood TCRbeta repertoires that made up the dataset. The prospective study material was composed of cDNA or gDNA derived from T cells, B-cell-depleted T cells, or PBMCs. General study outcomes and caveats: Clinical and demographic metadata were provided uncurated, with the amount varying by source and participant.

TCRbeta CDR3 regions were amplified from genomic DNA by means of the immunoSEQ Assay, a bias-controlled multiplex PCR. In the source study's methods: The number of nucleated cells in each sample was estimated by amplification of reference gene primers within the assay. To quantify the absolute abundance of each unique TCRbeta CDR3 rearrangement, sequence reads were collapsed and filtered. For each sample, productive Simpson clonality was calculated as the square root of Simpson's diversity index over productive rearrangements. Drawn from immuneACCESS, this table holds only the in-frame rearrangements with V and J called that TCRdb kept. Clones are partly lost; checked studies trace under half to an unresolved V gene and leave the rest unexplained. For V, J and clone size, that table is used; D and trimming come from the DNA. The sample table shows 65,000 to 90,000 clones, and 65% to 80% are seen once. The top ten hold about 30% of the sample.

This sequence originates from a man between 60 and 70 years old with active or convalescent COVID-19. The chain employs TRBV6-5 and TRBJ1-6; the D segment could be TRBD1, given 6 matching bases. Sequenced material: peripheral blood. The DNA reads TGTGCCAGCAGTTCCTTGGACAGTTTTAATTCACCCCTCCACTTT. It translates as CASSSLDSFNSPLHF.